A single sample gave rise to the 12 T cell receptor beta chains below, sequenced in a study of OX40 agonist ivuxolimab in advanced cancers. Sequencing was performed with immunoSEQ multiplex PCR; in TCRdb, only in-frame clones are kept and a portion is missing. The data show tens of thousands of clones, approximately 80% seen once. This specimen consisted of CD4+ or CD8+ T cells sorted from blood, obtained in a trial of the OX40 agonist ivuxolimab. These receptors came from an adult with an advanced solid tumor such as melanoma, head and neck, liver or kidney cancer.

This clone was detected only a few times. The V gene is TRBV4-1, the J gene TRBJ2-3; TRBD2 aligns across 7 bases. The CDR3 length is 17 residues. Germline V gives CDR1 MGHRA, CDR2 YSYEKL. V lost 0 bases, J lost 4 bases, and 10 bases stayed unmatched. In DNA form, the CDR3 reads TGCGCCAGCAGCCAAGATGGGCTGGCGGGAGCGGCAGATACGCAGTATTTT. The encoded protein is CASSQDGLAGAADTQYF.

The rearrangement joins TRBV11-2 to TRBJ1-2; 7 bases line up with TRBD1. This CDR3 region has 15 residues. V dropped 5 bases and J dropped 4; count of bases not matched to a gene: 10. The germline V gene has CDR1 SGHAT and CDR2 FQNNGV. CDR3 in amino acids: CASSQPGQALYGYTF. The CDR3, as DNA: TGTGCCAGCAGCCAGCCCGGACAGGCGCTCTATGGCTACACCTTC.

The chain is built from TRBV7-8 and TRBJ1-2; 9 nucleotides align to TRBD1. Germline CDR1 SGHVS, CDR2 FQNEAQ. Trimming at V came to 5 bases and at J to 4 bases, leaving 17 bases not matched to a gene. The CDR3 length is 18 residues. The CDR3 region is CASSPSVPGQGLSYGYTF. For the CDR3, the DNA is TGTGCCAGCAGCCCATCCGTCCCGGGACAGGGACTTTCCTATGGCTACACCTTC.

This chain joins TRBV30 and TRBJ1-4; the D gene is possibly TRBD1 (5 bases). Germline-derived CDR1 and CDR2 are GTSNPN and SVGIG (reference sequence). The CDR3 consists of 13 residues. The CDR3 nucleotides are TGTGCTATGGGGACGGGTATAAATGAAAAACTGTTTTTT. Translation: CAMGTGINEKLFF.

With regard to this clone: Other DNA sequences in the same sample also yield this CDR3. V usage is TRBV7-2 and J usage is TRBJ1-1, with TRBD1 identical over 10 bases. There are 15 residues in the CDR3. Germline CDR1 is SGHTA and CDR2 is FQGNSA. The V segment lost 4 bases and the J segment 0 bases; nucleotides outside the gene matches: 2. CDR3: CASSSDRGLNTEAFF. In DNA, the CDR3 is TGTGCCAGCAGCTCGGACAGGGGGTTGAACACTGAAGCTTTCTTT.

The chain has TRBV4-3 and TRBJ2-7; D call uncertain. The V gene's germline CDR1 is LGHNA and CDR2 YSLEER. V dropped 8 bases and J dropped 6 bases, with 17 bases sitting between them. The CDR3 is 13 residues long. The chain's CDR3 is CASSKKHGREQYF. CDR3 DNA sequence: TGCGCCAGCTCTAAAAAGCACGGTCGCGAGCAGTACTTC.

The chain couples TRBV19 to TRBJ2-2; 9 positions match TRBD2. Germline CDR1 reads LNHDA; CDR2 reads SQIVND (reference sequence). The CDR3 spans 14 residues. The V and J ends lost 8 bases and 7 bases, in that order; junction bases with no gene match: 8. The CDR3 reads CASRSGSSGGELFF. The CDR3 DNA sequence: TGTGCCAGTCGTAGCGGGAGTTCCGGCGGGGAGCTGTTTTTT.

The rearrangement joins TRBV2 to TRBJ1-1, with a possible D match to TRBD1 (5 bases). Germline CDR1 reads SNHLY; CDR2 reads FYNNEI. The CDR3 runs 14 residues. V dropped 7 bases and J dropped 1 base, with 13 bases sitting between them. CDR3 sequence reads: CASTVLGENTEAFF. CDR3 coding DNA: TGTGCCAGCACCGTTTTAGGGGAGAACACTGAAGCTTTCTTT.

The chain uses TRBV5-6 and TRBJ1-2; D gene ambiguous. This CDR3 region has 13 residues. From germline, CDR1 is SGHDT and CDR2 YYEEEE. V lost 0 bases to trimming and J lost 2 bases, with 5 bases between them. Here the CDR3 reads CASSLGSNYGYTF. CDR3 bases: TGTGCCAGCAGCTTGGGCAGCAACTATGGCTACACCTTC.

Only a few counts were recorded for this clone. The chain joins TRBV7-8 to TRBJ2-7, with 8 bases identical to TRBD1. This CDR3 has 18 residues. Germline V CDR1 and CDR2: SGHVS, FQNEAQ. V lost 0 bases and J lost 0; bases outside the gene matches: 10. The CDR3 reads CASSLAPAGTGRSYEQYF. CDR3 DNA: TGTGCCAGCAGCTTAGCCCCTGCAGGGACAGGCCGCTCCTACGAGCAGTACTTC.

This chain links TRBV29-1 with TRBJ2-1; TRBD1 matches at 10 bases. Trimming cost V 3 bases and J 7 bases; bases outside gene matches: 6. There are 14 residues in the CDR3. Germline CDR1 reads SQVTM; CDR2 reads ANQGSEA. CDR3 DNA sequence: TGCAGCGTTGATCCCGACAGGGGGCCTAATGAGCAGTTCTTC. Its protein is CSVDPDRGPNEQFF.

This sequence joins TRBV6-5 and TRBJ2-3; TRBD2 matches 9 bases. The CDR3 has 16 residues. Germline CDR1 and CDR2: MNHEY and SVGAGI. Trimming cost V 0 bases and J 3 bases; bases outside gene matches: 4. CDR3 in DNA: TGTGCCAGCAGTTACTCGAGGCGGGAGGGAACAGATACGCAGTATTTT. Amino acid sequence: CASSYSRREGTDTQYF.